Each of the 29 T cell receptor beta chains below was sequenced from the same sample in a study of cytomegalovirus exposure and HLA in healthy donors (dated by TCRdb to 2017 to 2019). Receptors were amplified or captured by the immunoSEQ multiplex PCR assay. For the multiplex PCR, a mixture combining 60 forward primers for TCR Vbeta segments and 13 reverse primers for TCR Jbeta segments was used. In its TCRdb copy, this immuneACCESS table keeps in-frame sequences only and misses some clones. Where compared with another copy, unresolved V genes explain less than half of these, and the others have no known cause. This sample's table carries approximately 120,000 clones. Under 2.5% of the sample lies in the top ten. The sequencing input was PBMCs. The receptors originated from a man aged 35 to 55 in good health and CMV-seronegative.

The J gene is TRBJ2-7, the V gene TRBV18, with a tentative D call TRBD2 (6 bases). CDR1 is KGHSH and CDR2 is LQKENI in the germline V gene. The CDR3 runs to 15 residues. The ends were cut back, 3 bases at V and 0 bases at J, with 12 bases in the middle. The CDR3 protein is CASSPAGISSYEQYF. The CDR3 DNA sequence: TGTGCCAGCTCACCGGCGGGGATTAGCTCCTACGAGCAGTACTTC.

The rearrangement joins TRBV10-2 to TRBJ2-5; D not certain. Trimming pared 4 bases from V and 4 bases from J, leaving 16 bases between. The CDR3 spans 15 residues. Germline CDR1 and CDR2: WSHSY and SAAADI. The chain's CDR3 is CASSGQRPPLETQYF. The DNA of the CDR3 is TGCGCCAGCAGTGGCCAGCGCCCGCCCTTAGAGACCCAGTACTTC.

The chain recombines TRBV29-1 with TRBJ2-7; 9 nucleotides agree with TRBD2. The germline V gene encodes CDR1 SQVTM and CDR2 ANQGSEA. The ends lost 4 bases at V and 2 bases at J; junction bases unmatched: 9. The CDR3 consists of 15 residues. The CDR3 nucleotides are TGCAGCGTTGTGGCTAGCGGGAAATCCCCCTACGAGCAGTACTTC. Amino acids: CSVVASGKSPYEQYF.

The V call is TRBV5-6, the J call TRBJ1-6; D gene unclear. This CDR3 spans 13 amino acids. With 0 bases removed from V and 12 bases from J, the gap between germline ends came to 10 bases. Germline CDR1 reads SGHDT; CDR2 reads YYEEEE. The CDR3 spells CASSLAGLGPLHF. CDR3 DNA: TGTGCCAGCAGCTTGGCGGGGTTAGGACCCCTCCACTTT.

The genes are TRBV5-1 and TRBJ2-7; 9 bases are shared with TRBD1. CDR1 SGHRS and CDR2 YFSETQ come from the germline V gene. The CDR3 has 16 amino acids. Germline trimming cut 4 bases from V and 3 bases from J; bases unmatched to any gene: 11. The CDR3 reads CASSALEGQGVYEQYF. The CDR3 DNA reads TGCGCCAGCAGCGCCCTTGAGGGACAGGGTGTCTACGAGCAGTACTTC.

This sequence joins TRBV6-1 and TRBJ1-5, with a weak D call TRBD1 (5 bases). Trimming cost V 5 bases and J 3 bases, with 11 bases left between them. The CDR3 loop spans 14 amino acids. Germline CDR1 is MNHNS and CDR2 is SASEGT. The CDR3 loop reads CASSSYRTNQPQHF. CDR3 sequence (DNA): TGTGCCAGCAGTTCATACAGGACCAATCAGCCCCAGCATTTT.

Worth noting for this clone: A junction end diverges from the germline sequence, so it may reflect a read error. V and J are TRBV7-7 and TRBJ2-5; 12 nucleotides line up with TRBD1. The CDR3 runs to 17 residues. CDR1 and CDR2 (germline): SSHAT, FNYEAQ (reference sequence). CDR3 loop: CASSLGQGALGGETQYF. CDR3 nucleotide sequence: TGTGCTAGCAGCTTGGGACAGGGGGCGCTTGGAGGGGAGACCCAGTACTTC.

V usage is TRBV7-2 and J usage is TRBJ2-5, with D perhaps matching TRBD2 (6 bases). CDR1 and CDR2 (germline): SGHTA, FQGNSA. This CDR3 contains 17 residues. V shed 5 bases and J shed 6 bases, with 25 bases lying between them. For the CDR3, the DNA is TGTGCCAGCAGCCCGGCCCGGGGCCGCCGAGGGAGGCAGACCCAGTACTTC. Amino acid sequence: CASSPARGRRGRQTQYF.

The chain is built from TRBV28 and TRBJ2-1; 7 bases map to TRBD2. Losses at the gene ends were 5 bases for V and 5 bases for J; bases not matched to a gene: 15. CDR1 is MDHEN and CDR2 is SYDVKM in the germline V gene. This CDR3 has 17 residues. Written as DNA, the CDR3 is TGTGCCAGCAGTCCAATCCCCCGGGACTACCTACACAATGAGCAGTTCTTC. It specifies CASSPIPRDYLHNEQFF.

CDR3: CASSDWGSSTDTQYF. The CDR3 nucleotides read TGTGCCAGCAGTGATTGGGGCAGTAGCACAGATACGCAGTATTTT. The genes are TRBV6-1 and TRBJ2-3, with a tentative D call TRBD1 (5 bases). V was shortened by 3 bases and J by 0 bases, with 10 bases between the two germline ends. Germline V gene lookup returns CDR1 MNHNS and CDR2 SASEGT. The CDR3 sequence is 15 residues long.

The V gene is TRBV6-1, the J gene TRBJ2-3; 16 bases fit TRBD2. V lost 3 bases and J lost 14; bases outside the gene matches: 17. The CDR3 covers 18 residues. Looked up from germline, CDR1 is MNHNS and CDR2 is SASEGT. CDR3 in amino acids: CASSEHFGGTSGRAWPYF. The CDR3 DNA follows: TGTGCCAGCAGTGAGCATTTCGGAGGGACTAGCGGGAGGGCCTGGCCGTATTTT.

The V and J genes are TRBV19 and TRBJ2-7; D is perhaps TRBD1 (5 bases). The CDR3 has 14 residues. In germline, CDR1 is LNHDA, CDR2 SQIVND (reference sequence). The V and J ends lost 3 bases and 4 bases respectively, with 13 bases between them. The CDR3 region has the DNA TGTGCCAGTAGTATCCCAGGGAACGCGTACGAGCAGTACTTC. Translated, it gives CASSIPGNAYEQYF.

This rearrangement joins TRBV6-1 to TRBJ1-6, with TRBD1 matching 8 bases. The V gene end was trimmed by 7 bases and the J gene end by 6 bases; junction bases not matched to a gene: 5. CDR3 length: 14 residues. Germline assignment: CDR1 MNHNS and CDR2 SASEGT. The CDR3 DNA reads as TGTGCCAGCACTGGAACAGGGGGTAATTCACCCCTCCACTTT. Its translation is CASTGTGGNSPLHF.

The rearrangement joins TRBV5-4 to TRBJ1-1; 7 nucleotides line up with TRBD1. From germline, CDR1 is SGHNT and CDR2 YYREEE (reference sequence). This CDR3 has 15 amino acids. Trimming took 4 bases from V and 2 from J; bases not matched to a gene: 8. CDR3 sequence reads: CASSGPGQSNTEAFF. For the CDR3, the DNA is TGTGCCAGCAGCGGACCGGGACAGAGTAACACTGAAGCTTTCTTT.

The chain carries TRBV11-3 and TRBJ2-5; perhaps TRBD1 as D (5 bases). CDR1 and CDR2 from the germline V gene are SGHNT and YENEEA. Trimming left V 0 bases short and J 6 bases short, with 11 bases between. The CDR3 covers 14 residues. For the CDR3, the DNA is TGTGCCAGCAGCTTAGACGCAGGGTGGAAGACCCAGTACTTC. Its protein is CASSLDAGWKTQYF.

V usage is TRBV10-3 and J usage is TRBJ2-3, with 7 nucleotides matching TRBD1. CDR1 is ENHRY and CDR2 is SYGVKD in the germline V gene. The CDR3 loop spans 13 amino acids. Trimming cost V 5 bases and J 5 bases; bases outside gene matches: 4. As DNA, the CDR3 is TGTGCCATCAGTTTTACAGGGGAAGATACGCAGTATTTT. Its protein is CAISFTGEDTQYF.

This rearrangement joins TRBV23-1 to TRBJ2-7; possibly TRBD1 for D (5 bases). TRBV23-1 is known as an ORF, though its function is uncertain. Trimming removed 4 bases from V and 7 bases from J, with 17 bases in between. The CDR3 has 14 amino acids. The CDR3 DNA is TGCGCCAGCAGTCCAGGTAAAAGGGGCGAGGAGCAGTACTTC. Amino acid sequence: CASSPGKRGEEQYF.

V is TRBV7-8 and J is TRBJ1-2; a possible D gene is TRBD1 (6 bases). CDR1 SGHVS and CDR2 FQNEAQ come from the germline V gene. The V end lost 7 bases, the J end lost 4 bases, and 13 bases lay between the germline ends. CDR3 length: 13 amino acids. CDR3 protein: CASTPTGTYGYTF. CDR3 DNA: TGTGCCAGCACACCAACAGGGACCTATGGCTACACCTTC.

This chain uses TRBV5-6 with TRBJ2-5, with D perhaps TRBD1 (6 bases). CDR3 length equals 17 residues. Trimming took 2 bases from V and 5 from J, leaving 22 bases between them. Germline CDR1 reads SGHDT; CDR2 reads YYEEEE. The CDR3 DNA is TGTGCCAGCAGCTTCAGTGGGGCAGGGGATCGGAGGGAGACCCAGTACTTC. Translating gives CASSFSGAGDRRETQYF.

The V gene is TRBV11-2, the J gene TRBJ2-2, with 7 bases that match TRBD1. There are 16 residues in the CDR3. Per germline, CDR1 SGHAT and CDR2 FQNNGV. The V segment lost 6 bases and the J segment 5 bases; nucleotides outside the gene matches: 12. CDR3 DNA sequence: TGTGCCAGCAGTATCCTGGGACAGCTTATGACCGGGGAGCTGTTTTTT. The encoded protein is CASSILGQLMTGELFF. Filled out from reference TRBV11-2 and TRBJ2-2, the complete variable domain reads EAGVAQSPRYKIIEKRQSVAFWCNPISGHATLYWYQQILGQGPKLLIQFQNNGVVDDSQLPKDRFSAERLKGVDSTLKIQPAKLEDSAVYLCASSILGQLMTGELFFGEGSRLTVL.

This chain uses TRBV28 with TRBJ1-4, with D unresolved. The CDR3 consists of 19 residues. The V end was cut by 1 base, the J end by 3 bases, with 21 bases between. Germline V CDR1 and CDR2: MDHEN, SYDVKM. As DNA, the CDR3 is TGTGCCAGCAGTTTATACCCCTCTTTGAGCCTAGGAGCTAATGAAAAACTGTTTTTT. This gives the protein CASSLYPSLSLGANEKLFF.

The DNA for the CDR3 is TGTGCCAGCGACAGGGGTTATAGCAATCAGCCCCAGCATTTT. This encodes CASDRGYSNQPQHF. The rearrangement joins TRBV19 to TRBJ1-5, with 8 bases lining up with TRBD1. V trimming: 9 bases; J trimming: 0 bases; junction bases outside the gene matches: 4. Germline CDR1 is LNHDA and CDR2 is SQIVND (reference sequence). The CDR3 consists of 14 residues.

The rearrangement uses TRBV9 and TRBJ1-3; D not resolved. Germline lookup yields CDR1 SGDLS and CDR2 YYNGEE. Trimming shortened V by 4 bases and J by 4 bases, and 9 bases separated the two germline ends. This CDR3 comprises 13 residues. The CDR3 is CASSPSVGNTIYF. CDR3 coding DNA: TGTGCCAGCAGCCCCAGCGTCGGAAACACCATATATTTT.

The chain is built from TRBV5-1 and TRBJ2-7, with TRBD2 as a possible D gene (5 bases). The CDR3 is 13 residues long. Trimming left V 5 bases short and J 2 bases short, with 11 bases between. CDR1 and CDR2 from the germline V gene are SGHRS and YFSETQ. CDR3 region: CASRDTGTYEQYF. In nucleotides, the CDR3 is TGCGCCAGCAGAGATACCGGGACCTACGAGCAGTACTTC. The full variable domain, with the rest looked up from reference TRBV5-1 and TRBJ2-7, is KAGVTQTPRYLIKTRGQQVTLSCSPISGHRSVSWYQQTPGQGLQFLFEYFSETQRNKGNFPGRFSGRQFSNSRSEMNVSTLELGDSALYLCASRDTGTYEQYFGPGTRLTVT.

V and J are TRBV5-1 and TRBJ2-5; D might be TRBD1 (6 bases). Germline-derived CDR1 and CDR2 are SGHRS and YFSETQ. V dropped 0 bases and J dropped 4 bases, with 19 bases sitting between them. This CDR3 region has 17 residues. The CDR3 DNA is TGCGCCAGCAGCTTGGGTTGGTTAACAGGGTCGGGAGAGACCCAGTACTTC. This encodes CASSLGWLTGSGETQYF.

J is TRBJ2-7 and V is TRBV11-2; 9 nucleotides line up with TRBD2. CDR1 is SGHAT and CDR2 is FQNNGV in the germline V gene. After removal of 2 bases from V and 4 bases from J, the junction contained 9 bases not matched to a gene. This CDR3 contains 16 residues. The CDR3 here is CASSLWISGSVYEQYF. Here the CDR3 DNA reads TGTGCCAGCAGCTTATGGATTAGCGGGAGTGTATACGAGCAGTACTTC. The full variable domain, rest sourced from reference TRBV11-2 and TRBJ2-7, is EAGVAQSPRYKIIEKRQSVAFWCNPISGHATLYWYQQILGQGPKLLIQFQNNGVVDDSQLPKDRFSAERLKGVDSTLKIQPAKLEDSAVYLCASSLWISGSVYEQYFGPGTRLTVT.

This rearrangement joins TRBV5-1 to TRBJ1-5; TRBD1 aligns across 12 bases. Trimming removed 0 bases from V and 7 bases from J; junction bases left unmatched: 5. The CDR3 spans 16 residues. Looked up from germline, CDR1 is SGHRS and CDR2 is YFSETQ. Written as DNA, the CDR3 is TGCGCCAGCAGCTTGGACGGGACAGGGGGCGGGCAGCCCCAGCATTTT. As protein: CASSLDGTGGGQPQHF.

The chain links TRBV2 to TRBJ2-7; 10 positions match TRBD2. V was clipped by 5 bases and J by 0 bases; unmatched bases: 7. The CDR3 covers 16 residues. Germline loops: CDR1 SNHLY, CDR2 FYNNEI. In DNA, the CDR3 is TGTGCCAGCAGTTATAGCGGGAGGTCCTACTCCTACGAGCAGTACTTC. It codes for CASSYSGRSYSYEQYF.

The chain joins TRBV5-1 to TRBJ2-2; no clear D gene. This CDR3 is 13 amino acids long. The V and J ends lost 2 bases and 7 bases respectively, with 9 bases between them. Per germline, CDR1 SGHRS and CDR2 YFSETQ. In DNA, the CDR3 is TGCGCCAGCAGCTTCCTCTACTTCGGGGAGCTGTTTTTT. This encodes CASSFLYFGELFF.